Sequencing of this T cell receptor (beta chain) was carried out in a study of blood T cell repertoires in COVID-19. In the study overall: Sites in the United States, Italy and Spain provided acute and convalescent COVID-19 samples. Sources were T cells, B-cell-depleted T cells, or PBMCs; the material itself was cDNA or gDNA.

Authors' methods: It was from reference gene primer amplification that nucleated cell counts were estimated. Only in-frame clones appear in the TCRdb table, and some are missing; sequencing was by immunoSEQ multiplex PCR. For V, J and clone size, that table is used; D and trimming come from the DNA. The data contain around 270,000 clones, 80% to 85% of them seen just once; the ten biggest clones take up 4.2%. V shed 4 bases, J shed 3 bases, and the junction held 3 bases outside the gene matches. Germline loops: CDR1 KGHSH, CDR2 LQKENI. CDR3 length: 14 amino acids. The clonotype comes from a man in his sixties with acute or convalescent COVID-19. The sample taken for sequencing was peripheral blood. The chain couples TRBV18 to TRBJ2-5; 9 nucleotides match TRBD2. The CDR3 DNA sequence: TGTGCCAGCTCACGGGCTAGCGGGAAAGAGACCCAGTACTTC. Translated: CASSRASGKETQYF.